The next 14 T cell receptor beta chains were all read from a single sample in a study of read filtering for tumor transcriptome and immune sequencing. This library used around 400 ng RNA and molecular barcoded adaptors spanning alpha/delta and beta/gamma chains. One entry per CDR3 protein, called by TCRdb with MiXCR from the reads. The table has roughly 67,000 distinct CDR3 sequences, roughly 19% seen once; the top ten hold approximately 11%. Sequenced sample: a population of CD138-negative cells sorted from bone marrow. Receptors were obtained from a donor older than 35 with multiple myeloma.

A note on this clonotype: This may be a read error, as it is one base from a much larger clone. This rearrangement joins TRBV6-1 to TRBJ2-5, with TRBD2 matching over 9 bases. Germline CDR1 reads MNHNS; CDR2 reads SASEGT. This CDR3 is 15 amino acids long. CDR3 sequence (DNA): TGTGCCAGCAGTAATAGACTAGCGGTACAAGAGACCCTGTACTTC. The encoded protein is CASSNRLAVQETLYF.

V and J are TRBV2 and TRBJ1-2; 7 nucleotides agree with TRBD1. The CDR3 contains 14 residues. The V gene end was trimmed by 6 bases and the J gene end by 0 bases; junction bases not matched to a gene: 4. Germline CDR1 and CDR2: SNHLY and FYNNEI. The CDR3 DNA reads as TGTGCCAGCAGAGACAGGGAAGCTAACTATGGCTACACCTTC. Its translation: CASRDREANYGYTF.

The table lists this clonotype with many counts. V is TRBV28 and J is TRBJ1-4; D is uncertain. This CDR3 has 16 residues. Germline assignment: CDR1 MDHEN and CDR2 SYDVKM. V lost 3 bases and J lost 4, with 15 bases in between. CDR3: CASSFSAGRNNEKLFF. Written as DNA, the CDR3 is TGTGCCAGCAGTTTTTCCGCCGGTCGCAATAATGAAAAACTGTTTTTT.

This clonotype was seen ten or more times. The V and J genes are TRBV3-1 and TRBJ2-5, with no clear D. The CDR3 runs to 13 residues. CDR1 and CDR2 (germline): LGHDT, YNNKEL (reference sequence). V shed 0 bases and J shed 8 bases, with 10 bases lying between them. The CDR3 DNA sequence: TGTGCCAGCAGCCAAGATTATTTGGGAACCCAGTACTTC. This gives the protein CASSQDYLGTQYF.

In its sample, this clonotype was seen many times. This chain joins TRBV19 and TRBJ2-5, with D maybe TRBD1 (6 bases). The germline gives CDR1 LNHDA, CDR2 SQIVND (reference sequence). This CDR3 has 13 amino acids. The germline V and J ends were trimmed by 5 bases and 4 bases, with 11 bases remaining between them. In DNA, the CDR3 is TGTGCCAGTAGTTTCGGACAGCGAGAGACCCAGTACTTC. It yields the protein CASSFGQRETQYF. The whole variable domain, remainder taken from reference TRBV19 and TRBJ2-5, is DGGITQSPKYLFRKEGQNVTLSCEQNLNHDAMYWYRQDPGQGLRLIYYSQIVNDFQKGDIAEGYSVSREKKESFPLTVTSAQKNPTAFYLCASSFGQRETQYFGPGTRLLVL.

This clonotype was picked up many times. This sequence joins TRBV20-1 and TRBJ1-2; D ambiguous. Trimming took off 4 bases at V and 8 bases at J, with 17 bases between the two ends. CDR3 length equals 13 residues. Looked up from germline, CDR1 is DFQATT and CDR2 is SNEGSKA (reference sequence). CDR3 nucleotide sequence: TGCAGTGCTAATCCGCCGGGCTATGAAGGCTACACCTTC. Amino acid sequence: CSANPPGYEGYTF.

This clonotype was observed many times. The rearrangement joins TRBV3-1 to TRBJ2-7; TRBD2 matches at 7 bases. The CDR3 has 15 residues. V lost 4 bases, J lost 2 bases, and 8 bases stayed unmatched. Germline V CDR1 and CDR2: LGHDT, YNNKEL (reference sequence). The CDR3 sequence is CASSPHPGGAYEQYF. The DNA for the CDR3 is TGTGCCAGCAGCCCACATCCGGGGGGTGCCTACGAGCAGTACTTC.

A remark on this clonotype: Given a much more abundant clone one base away, this may be a read error. The chain joins TRBV3-1 to TRBJ2-7, with 9 bases lining up with TRBD2. The V gene's germline CDR1 is LGHDT and CDR2 YNNKEL (reference sequence). CDR3 length equals 15 residues. DNA for the CDR3: TGTGTCAGCAGCCCATCTGGCGGGGGGGCCTACGAGCAGTACTTC. Translated: CVSSPSGGGAYEQYF.

Details on this clonotype: A read error is possible here, since a much larger clone lies one base away. The chain is built from TRBV29-1 and TRBJ1-4; D remains unclear. The CDR3 runs to 10 residues. Germline loops: CDR1 SQVTM, CDR2 ANQGSEA. The CDR3 is CIPLYEKLFF. The CDR3 DNA reads as TGCATCCCCCTTTACGAAAAACTGTTTTTT. The entire variable domain, with the rest obtained from reference TRBV29-1 and TRBJ1-4, is as follows: SAVISQKPSRDICQRGTSLTIQCQVDSQVTMMFWYRQQPGQSLTLIATANQGSEATYESGFVIDKFPISRPNLTFSTLTVSNMSPEDSSIYLCIPLYEKLFFGSGTQLSVL.

Notes on this clonotype: A read error may be the cause here, since a much bigger clone is one base away. As the CDR3 is not closed by the conserved phenylalanine or tryptophan, this likely results from a read error. The V and J genes are TRBV19 and TRBJ2-1; maybe TRBD1 (5 bases). This CDR3 is built from 14 residues. In germline, CDR1 is LNHDA, CDR2 SQIVND (reference sequence). V lost 8 bases and J lost 8, with 19 bases in between. The CDR3 loop is CASAAQGLHHEQFL. CDR3 in DNA: TGTGCCAGTGCGGCCCAGGGCCTTCACCATGAGCAGTTCCTC.

On this clonotype itself: This may come from a read error, since a much larger clone is one base off. The gene calls are TRBV11-2 and TRBJ1-1; perhaps TRBD1 as D (6 bases). Germline CDR1 is SGHAT and CDR2 is FQNNGV. The CDR3 totals 13 residues. In DNA, the CDR3 is TGTGCCAGCAGCTACACAGGGACCACTGAAGCTCTCTTT. Encoded protein: CASSYTGTTEALF.

The rearrangement uses TRBV24-1 and TRBJ2-7; the D gene is possibly TRBD1 (6 bases). CDR3 length equals 16 residues. V was shortened by 4 bases and J by 2 bases, with 17 bases between the two germline ends. Per the germline V gene, CDR1 is KGHDR and CDR2 is SFDVKD. CDR3 region: CATSEGRSGVPYEQYF. Here the CDR3 DNA reads TGTGCCACCAGTGAGGGGCGATCAGGGGTCCCCTACGAGCAGTACTTC.

This clonotype has a count of ten or more. The chain combines TRBV6-2 or TRBV6-3 with TRBJ2-1; D gene ambiguous. The ends were cut back, 5 bases at V and 6 bases at J, with 11 bases in the middle. The CDR3 covers 13 residues. CDR1 MNHEY and CDR2 SVGEGT come from the germline V gene. The CDR3 here is CASSPITGNEQFF. The CDR3, as DNA: TGTGCCAGCAGTCCGATTACCGGCAATGAGCAGTTCTTC.

This clonotype was counted at least ten times. The V call is TRBV20-1, the J call TRBJ2-7; 8 nucleotides match TRBD1. This CDR3 region has 17 residues. V lost 0 bases and J lost 0; bases outside the gene matches: 10. Germline CDR1 reads DFQATT; CDR2 reads SNEGSKA (reference sequence). The CDR3 reads CSAREVRGLLSSYEQYF. CDR3 in DNA: TGCAGTGCTAGAGAGGTCAGGGGGCTTTTAAGCTCCTACGAGCAGTACTTC.